The 23 T cell receptor beta chains below all came from one sample that was sequenced in a study of identical twins. MiXCR, run by TCRdb on the 5' RACE reads, gives a single entry per CDR3 protein. The data show under 350,000 distinct CDR3 sequences, just under 9.5% seen once. These data also formed part of another study, on yellow fever vaccine responses in identical twins.

The specimen was CD8+ T cells sorted from blood. Receptors were obtained from a woman aged 18-29 years in good health.

There are many counts of this clonotype. The V and J genes are TRBV6-2 or TRBV6-3 and TRBJ2-4; 8 bases are a match to TRBD1. The ends lost 5 bases at V and 3 bases at J; junction bases unmatched: 6. This CDR3 region has 15 residues. In germline, CDR1 is MNHEY, CDR2 SVGEGT. In DNA form, the CDR3 reads TGTGCCAGCAGTAGCGACAGGGGAGTCAAAAACATTCAGTACTTC. Translation: CASSSDRGVKNIQYF.

This clonotype was seen more than once but under ten times. The chain has TRBV7-6 and TRBJ2-2, with D tentatively TRBD2 (5 bases). This CDR3 has 15 amino acids. Trimming took off 2 bases at V and 4 bases at J, with 11 bases between the two ends. Germline V CDR1 and CDR2: SGHVS, FNYEAQ. CDR3 amino acids: CASSLPGSGTGELFF. Written as DNA, the CDR3 is TGTGCCAGCAGCTTACCGGGGTCCGGCACCGGGGAGCTGTTTTTT.

The V and J genes are TRBV20-1 and TRBJ2-7; 8 nucleotides match TRBD1. CDR3 length: 14 amino acids. V trimming: 3 bases; J trimming: 3 bases; junction bases outside the gene matches: 7. Germline lookup yields CDR1 DFQATT and CDR2 SNEGSKA (reference sequence). CDR3 sequence (DNA): TGCAGTGCTAGTCTGACAGGGGTAAACTACGAGCAGTACTTC. It encodes CSASLTGVNYEQYF.

The V and J genes are TRBV2 and TRBJ2-7, with TRBD1 matching over 9 bases. CDR3 size: 15 residues. CDR1 is SNHLY and CDR2 is FYNNEI in the germline V gene. The trim removed 2 bases at V and 4 bases at J, leaving 6 bases unmatched. The CDR3 nucleotides are TGTGCCAGCAGTGAACCGGGACAGGGCTTTTACGAGCAGTACTTC. Its translation: CASSEPGQGFYEQYF.

This clonotype was counted only a few times. This chain connects TRBV6-4 to TRBJ2-3; D is unresolved. From germline, CDR1 is MRHNA and CDR2 SNTAGT. Trimming shortened V by 8 bases and J by 2 bases, and 14 bases separated the two germline ends. The CDR3 is 14 amino acids. The CDR3 bases are TGTGCCAGCTTAGTTCCGAACCACACAGATACGCAGTATTTT. This encodes CASLVPNHTDTQYF.

The chain is built from TRBV2 and TRBJ2-7, with 9 positions matching TRBD1. From germline, CDR1 is SNHLY and CDR2 FYNNEI. The CDR3 extends over 14 amino acids. With 4 bases clipped from V and 3 bases from J, the junction kept 4 bases outside the gene matches. The CDR3 is CASSAEDRGYEQYF. The CDR3 coding sequence is TGTGCCAGCAGTGCTGAGGACAGGGGCTACGAGCAGTACTTC.

This clonotype was picked up a small number of times. V and J are TRBV29-1 and TRBJ2-7; D might be TRBD1 (5 bases). The germline gives CDR1 SQVTM, CDR2 ANQGSEA. The CDR3 has 12 amino acids. Trimming removed 7 bases from V and 3 bases from J, with 13 bases in between. The CDR3 loop is CSGKTDFYEQYF. The CDR3 bases are TGCAGCGGAAAGACAGATTTCTACGAGCAGTACTTC.

The rearrangement links TRBV15 to TRBJ2-5, with D possibly matching TRBD2 (5 bases). CDR3 length: 13 residues. CDR1 is LNHNV, CDR2 YYDKDF, per germline (reference sequence). The V gene lost 2 bases and the J gene lost 10 bases, with 14 bases spanning the gap. CDR3: CATSRLDAEGQYF. CDR3 sequence (DNA): TGTGCCACCAGCAGATTGGACGCCGAGGGCCAGTACTTC.

This clonotype was counted ten times or more. A read error may produce the germline difference seen at one junction end. The chain recombines TRBV20-1 with TRBJ2-1; 8 bases match TRBD2. There are 15 residues in the CDR3. Per the germline V gene, CDR1 is DFQATT and CDR2 is SNEGSKA (reference sequence). CDR3 sequence: CSARVSSGYYNEQFF. The CDR3 nucleotides read TGCAGTGCAAGAGTGTCTAGCGGGTACTACAATGAGCAGTTCTTC.

This clonotype appeared many times. Here the CDR3 reads CASSISGASTDTQYF. The CDR3 region has the DNA TGTGCCAGCAGCATTAGCGGGGCTAGCACAGATACGCAGTATTTT. The chain combines TRBV9 with TRBJ2-3, with TRBD2 identical over 8 bases. Per the germline V gene, CDR1 is SGDLS and CDR2 is YYNGEE. Trimming removed 4 bases from V and 0 bases from J; junction bases left unmatched: 4. This CDR3 has 15 amino acids.

This clonotype was detected ten times or more. This sequence joins TRBV7-9 and TRBJ1-5, with 9 bases fitting TRBD1. Germline V gene sequence: CDR1 SEHNR, CDR2 FQNEAQ (reference sequence). This CDR3 comprises 16 residues. The trim removed 5 bases at V and 5 bases at J, leaving 10 bases unmatched. The CDR3 DNA reads as TGTGCCAGCAGCCGGGCGGGACAGGGTTGGGATCAGCCCCAGCATTTT. This translates into CASSRAGQGWDQPQHF.

In its sample, this clonotype was seen a few times. The chain uses TRBV12-3 or TRBV12-4 and TRBJ2-1, with 9 bases matching TRBD2. The CDR3 is made up of 16 amino acids. The trim removed 1 base at V and 7 bases at J, leaving 8 bases unmatched. CDR3 protein: CASSLGSSGRVNEQFF. DNA for the CDR3: TGTGCCAGCAGTTTAGGGAGTAGCGGGAGAGTGAATGAGCAGTTCTTC.

This chain connects TRBV7-9 to TRBJ2-7; D gene uncertain. The V end was cut by 5 bases, the J end by 2 bases, with 16 bases between. The CDR3 has 15 amino acids. Germline V gene data show CDR1 as SEHNR and CDR2 as FQNEAQ (reference sequence). The CDR3, as DNA: TGTGCCAGCAGCCCAGGACGAGGTCCCACCTACGAGCAGTACTTC. It codes for CASSPGRGPTYEQYF.

This clonotype was counted many times. The chain combines TRBV12-5 with TRBJ2-1, with TRBD2 matching 9 bases. The CDR3 covers 16 residues. The V gene's germline CDR1 is LGHNT and CDR2 FRNRAP. The V and J ends lost 1 base and 3 bases, in that order; junction bases with no gene match: 4. The CDR3 protein is CASGLGAGGFYNEQFF. For the CDR3, the DNA is TGTGCTAGTGGTTTGGGAGCGGGGGGCTTCTACAATGAGCAGTTCTTC.

In this sample, this clonotype turned up a few times. V and J are TRBV6-1 and TRBJ2-7, with 9 nucleotides matching TRBD2. The CDR3 loop spans 16 amino acids. CDR1 MNHNS and CDR2 SASEGT come from the germline V gene. V trimming: 1 base; J trimming: 2 bases; junction bases outside the gene matches: 6. CDR3 in amino acids: CASSEGSSGGTYEQYF. The CDR3 DNA sequence: TGTGCCAGCAGTGAAGGTAGTAGCGGGGGCACCTACGAGCAGTACTTC.

The rearrangement joins TRBV2 to TRBJ2-1, with D uncertain. Trimming shortened V by 4 bases and J by 8 bases, and 12 bases separated the two germline ends. There are 13 residues in the CDR3. Per germline, CDR1 SNHLY and CDR2 FYNNEI. The CDR3 loop reads CASSGLILDEQFF. The CDR3 DNA is TGTGCCAGCAGTGGGCTAATCCTCGATGAGCAGTTCTTC.

This clonotype has just a few counts. The chain is built from TRBV13 and TRBJ2-3, with TRBD2 matching over 14 bases. There are 17 residues in the CDR3. V lost 5 bases, J lost 2 bases, and 6 bases stayed unmatched. Germline V lookup: CDR1 PRHDT, CDR2 FYEKMQ (reference sequence). CDR3 coding DNA: TGTGCCAGCAGCAGAAGACTAGCGGGGGGGCTCACAGATACGCAGTATTTT. Protein product: CASSRRLAGGLTDTQYF.

This clonotype was seen more than once but under ten times. The rearrangement joins TRBV15 to TRBJ2-3, with D unclear. Deletions cut 1 base from V and 6 bases from J, with 8 bases between. The CDR3 has 13 amino acids. Germline CDR1 is LNHNV and CDR2 is YYDKDF (reference sequence). The CDR3 DNA reads as TGTGCCACCAGCAGAGTTATTGGCGATACGCAGTATTTT. Residues: CATSRVIGDTQYF.

This clonotype was observed many times. The chain combines TRBV7-9 with TRBJ2-7, with 9 nucleotides matching TRBD1. This CDR3 is built from 15 residues. V shed 5 bases and J 0 bases; nucleotides not matched to a gene: 5. Germline loops: CDR1 SEHNR, CDR2 FQNEAQ (reference sequence). CDR3 in DNA: TGTGCCAGCAGCCTCGGACAGGGGCTCTCCTACGAGCAGTACTTC. It translates to CASSLGQGLSYEQYF.

A few counts support this clonotype. V is TRBV27 and J is TRBJ2-7; D call uncertain. The CDR3 length is 13 residues. The V end lost 6 bases, the J end lost 1 base, and 10 bases lay between the germline ends. Germline V gene data show CDR1 as MNHEY and CDR2 as SMNVEV (reference sequence). The CDR3 loop reads CASSPPHSYEQYF. CDR3 nucleotides: TGTGCCAGCAGCCCGCCACATTCCTACGAGCAGTACTTC.

This clonotype was recorded a few times. The chain carries TRBV27 and TRBJ2-3; 9 bases map to TRBD2. CDR3 length: 17 amino acids. Germline V gives CDR1 MNHEY, CDR2 SMNVEV (reference sequence). V lost 4 bases and J lost 2; bases outside the gene matches: 10. The DNA of the CDR3 is TGTGCCAGCAGTTGGTTATTAGGCGGGGGGGCCACAGATACGCAGTATTTT. This codes for CASSWLLGGGATDTQYF.

Many counts were recorded for this clonotype. The J gene is TRBJ2-1, the V gene TRBV29-1, with TRBD2 as a possible D gene (6 bases). The V end was cut by 0 bases, the J end by 4 bases, with 13 bases between. CDR3 length equals 15 residues. Germline V gene data show CDR1 as SQVTM and CDR2 as ANQGSEA. The CDR3 region is CSVEDREQTYNEQFF. For the CDR3, the DNA is TGCAGCGTTGAAGACCGGGAGCAGACATACAATGAGCAGTTCTTC.

There are a few counts of this clonotype. The chain links TRBV5-3 to TRBJ2-7; 14 bases align to TRBD2. TRBV5-3 is reported as an ORF; its role is uncertain. V lost 5 bases, J lost 4 bases, and 8 bases stayed unmatched. The CDR3 is 16 residues long. The DNA of the CDR3 is TGTGCCAGAAGTCCGACTAGCGGGGGGGTTCAGTACGAGCAGTACTTC. This translates into CARSPTSGGVQYEQYF.